The next 24 T cell receptor beta chains were all read from a single sample in a study of T-cell memory formation after mild COVID-19 (dated by TCRdb to the early 2020s). The library was produced with 5' RACE. Sequenced on an Illumina NovaSeq 6000. The public reads were reanalyzed by TCRdb: fastp trimming at Q25, MiXCR alignment, in-frame beta chains only. Duplicate CDR3 protein sequences are folded into a single record with the most common DNA and genes. For this sample the table gives 470,000 or so distinct CDR3 sequences, of which approximately 20% were detected only once. The ten largest clones represent approximately 8.1% of the sample. Sequenced sample: PBMCs or a T cell subset sorted from them (not recorded which). The receptor source for this set is an adult woman who had mild COVID-19 (a few samples of this study predate the infection). The sample titles of this study are shuffled in the database, so cell type and time point are left out; the donor was told from shared clones.

The gene calls are TRBV5-1 and TRBJ2-1; D might be TRBD1 (7 bases). The V and J ends lost 6 bases and 6 bases respectively, with 25 bases between them. CDR3 length equals 17 residues. Germline V gene data show CDR1 as SGHRS and CDR2 as YFSETQ. The chain's CDR3 is CASNLPGATGRSNEQFF. DNA for the CDR3: TGCGCCAGCAATCTGCCGGGTGCGACAGGGAGGAGCAATGAGCAGTTCTTC.

The sample holds a few counts of this clonotype. The chain couples TRBV6-5 to TRBJ2-2; 9 bases fit TRBD1. V lost 5 bases to trimming and J lost 6 bases; unmatched junction nucleotides: 10. Germline V gene data show CDR1 as MNHEY and CDR2 as SVGAGI. The CDR3 length is 16 residues. The CDR3 bases are TGTGCCAGCAGTCTTGGGACAGGGCGGTTGGCCGGGGAGCTGTTTTTT. Its protein product is CASSLGTGRLAGELFF.

The chain combines TRBV7-6 with TRBJ2-2; 8 bases map to TRBD2. Germline V gives CDR1 SGHVS, CDR2 FNYEAQ. The CDR3 runs 16 residues. Unmatched junction bases numbered 8, after V lost 5 bases and J lost 3 bases. Here the CDR3 DNA reads TGTGCCAGCAGCCGGACTCAACTAGCGGACACCGGGGAGCTGTTTTTT. It translates to CASSRTQLADTGELFF.

This clonotype has more than one count but fewer than ten. The rearrangement uses TRBV18 and TRBJ1-1; TRBD1 might be the D (5 bases). Germline V gene lookup returns CDR1 KGHSH and CDR2 LQKENI. V was clipped by 6 bases and J by 4 bases, with 15 bases between them. This CDR3 is 14 amino acids long. Here the CDR3 reads CASSMDTPPTEAFF. CDR3 DNA sequence: TGTGCCAGCTCTATGGACACCCCCCCCACTGAAGCTTTCTTT.

This clonotype came up a few times. This sequence joins TRBV18 and TRBJ2-1; D ambiguous. The CDR3 sequence is 18 residues long. The V gene lost 3 bases and the J gene lost 0 bases, with 18 bases spanning the gap. Germline CDR1 KGHSH, CDR2 LQKENI. The CDR3 is CASSPLYEADFSYNEQFF. The CDR3 coding sequence is TGTGCCAGCTCACCGTTATACGAGGCCGACTTCTCCTACAATGAGCAGTTCTTC.

The sample holds a few counts of this clonotype. CDR3 region: CASSLEMVGADYQPQHF. DNA for the CDR3: TGTGCCAGCAGCTTAGAGATGGTCGGGGCGGATTATCAGCCCCAGCATTTT. The V gene is TRBV7-2, the J gene TRBJ1-5; D perhaps matches TRBD1 (5 bases). The germline CDR1 and CDR2 sequences are SGHTA and FQGNSA. Trimming stripped 1 base from V and 5 bases from J, with 18 bases between. CDR3 length: 17 residues.

V gene TRBV19 combines with J gene TRBJ2-1, with D possibly matching TRBD2 (6 bases). With 3 bases removed from V and 6 bases from J, the gap between germline ends came to 12 bases. Germline CDR1 and CDR2: LNHDA and SQIVND (reference sequence). The length of the CDR3 is 14 residues. CDR3 region: CASSIRRGLNEQFF. Written as DNA, the CDR3 is TGTGCCAGTAGTATCCGGCGGGGCCTCAATGAGCAGTTCTTC.

This clonotype was observed at least ten times. The genes are TRBV7-2 and TRBJ2-7; 7 bases agree with TRBD1. V lost 4 bases and J lost 3; bases outside the gene matches: 3. Per the germline V gene, CDR1 is SGHTA and CDR2 is FQGNSA. This CDR3 has 13 residues. The CDR3 coding sequence is TGTGCCAGCAGCTATGGGACAGACTACGAGCAGTACTTC. It encodes CASSYGTDYEQYF.

The CDR3 DNA reads as TGTGCCAGCAGTCCCTCGGGAGTTAATGAGCAGTTCTTC. Protein: CASSPSGVNEQFF. The gene calls are TRBV12-3 or TRBV12-4 and TRBJ2-1; tentatively, D is TRBD2 (6 bases). This CDR3 region has 13 residues. Trimming left V 5 bases short and J 7 bases short, with 12 bases between.

This clonotype was observed a few times. The rearrangement links TRBV7-8 to TRBJ2-2; D not certain. Looked up from germline, CDR1 is SGHVS and CDR2 is FQNEAQ. The CDR3 has 16 residues. Trimming removed 5 bases from V and 1 base from J, with 14 bases in between. CDR3 loop: CASSKARIVNTGELFF. The CDR3 region has the DNA TGTGCCAGCAGCAAGGCTAGGATAGTGAACACCGGGGAGCTGTTTTTT.

This clonotype was seen a handful of times. This chain links TRBV3-1 with TRBJ1-5; a possible D gene is TRBD1 (5 bases). The CDR3 consists of 15 residues. V was cut by 0 bases and J by 6 bases, with 12 bases left in between. Germline V gene lookup returns CDR1 LGHDT and CDR2 YNNKEL (reference sequence). In nucleotides, the CDR3 is TGTGCCAGCAGCCAAGATAAGGGGATTCCTCAGCCCCAGCATTTT. Translating it yields CASSQDKGIPQPQHF.

The J gene is TRBJ1-1, the V gene TRBV2; 10 nucleotides agree with TRBD1. Unmatched junction bases numbered 9, after V lost 6 bases and J lost 5 bases. CDR1 and CDR2 from the germline V gene are SNHLY and FYNNEI. This CDR3 contains 15 residues. The CDR3 sequence is CASSVRDRGTTEAFF. The CDR3 coding sequence is TGTGCCAGCAGCGTCAGGGACAGGGGTACGACTGAAGCTTTCTTT.

The chain carries TRBV12-3 or TRBV12-4 and TRBJ2-5; TRBD1 matches at 10 bases. The CDR3 has 16 amino acids. V shed 6 bases and J 2 bases; nucleotides not matched to a gene: 9. CDR3 in DNA: TGTGCCAGCAGCCAAGGACAGGGGGTCGCTCAAGAGACCCAGTACTTC. Its protein product is CASSQGQGVAQETQYF.

The chain employs TRBV10-3 and TRBJ2-1, with unresolved D. The V and J ends lost 3 bases and 2 bases respectively, with 8 bases between them. CDR3 length equals 14 residues. Germline V gives CDR1 ENHRY, CDR2 SYGVKD. CDR3 protein: CAISDGATYNEQFF. CDR3 nucleotides: TGTGCCATCAGTGACGGTGCGACCTACAATGAGCAGTTCTTC.

The genes are TRBV5-6 and TRBJ2-1, with 8 bases identical to TRBD2. CDR1 and CDR2 from the germline V gene are SGHDT and YYEEEE. The CDR3 has 14 residues. The ends lost 6 bases at V and 9 bases at J; junction bases unmatched: 11. The CDR3 DNA reads TGTGCCAGCAACAAACTAGCGGCAAGGGCTGAGCAGTTCTTC. Its protein is CASNKLAARAEQFF.

Only a few counts were recorded for this clonotype. The chain couples TRBV20-1 to TRBJ1-2; 12 bases map to TRBD1. CDR1 and CDR2 (germline): DFQATT, SNEGSKA (reference sequence). This CDR3 has 14 amino acids. The V and J ends lost 6 bases and 7 bases, in that order; junction bases with no gene match: 9. The CDR3 region is CSAPGQGAVGGYTF. The CDR3 DNA is TGCAGTGCGCCGGGACAGGGGGCTGTCGGTGGCTACACCTTC.

This chain connects TRBV6-5 to TRBJ2-5; 10 bases agree with TRBD1. CDR3 length: 15 amino acids. The germline CDR1 and CDR2 sequences are MNHEY and SVGAGI. The V gene end was trimmed by 5 bases and the J gene end by 5 bases; junction bases not matched to a gene: 8. CDR3 loop: CASSPTGQGGETQYF. The CDR3, as DNA: TGTGCCAGCAGTCCGACCGGACAGGGGGGGGAGACCCAGTACTTC.

This CDR3 is CASSFGTSGRDTQYF. The CDR3 DNA is TGCGCCAGCAGCTTCGGGACTAGCGGAAGAGATACGCAGTATTTT. This chain links TRBV5-1 with TRBJ2-3; 11 bases agree with TRBD2. The CDR3 extends over 15 amino acids. Trimming took 2 bases from V and 5 from J; bases not matched to a gene: 4. The germline V gene encodes CDR1 SGHRS and CDR2 YFSETQ. The whole variable domain, remainder taken from reference TRBV5-1 and TRBJ2-3, is KAGVTQTPRYLIKTRGQQVTLSCSPISGHRSVSWYQQTPGQGLQFLFEYFSETQRNKGNFPGRFSGRQFSNSRSEMNVSTLELGDSALYLCASSFGTSGRDTQYFGPGTRLTVL.

This clonotype was counted only a few times. The chain links TRBV6-5 to TRBJ1-6; the D is unclear. This CDR3 has 13 residues. Looked up from germline, CDR1 is MNHEY and CDR2 is SVGAGI. The V gene lost 6 bases and the J gene lost 11 bases, with 14 bases spanning the gap. CDR3 nucleotides: TGTGCCAGCAGAAACAACCGGGTTACACCCCTCCACTTT. This encodes CASRNNRVTPLHF.

This chain joins TRBV7-9 and TRBJ1-1; D gene ambiguous. Germline-derived CDR1 and CDR2 are SEHNR and FQNEAQ (reference sequence). V was trimmed by 6 bases and J by 1 base, leaving 12 bases between them. This CDR3 contains 14 residues. The CDR3 is CASSSDPANTEAFF. The CDR3 nucleotides read TGTGCCAGCAGTTCTGATCCGGCGAACACTGAAGCTTTCTTT.

The sample holds a few counts of this clonotype. This chain uses TRBV5-1 with TRBJ2-3; 14 positions agree with TRBD2. This CDR3 contains 16 residues. Germline CDR1 is SGHRS and CDR2 is YFSETQ. V lost 4 bases, J lost 4 bases, and 5 bases stayed unmatched. In nucleotides, the CDR3 is TGCGCCAGCAGCCCCGGGACTAGCGGGGGTGCAGATACGCAGTATTTT. Translation: CASSPGTSGGADTQYF. The full variable domain, rest sourced from reference TRBV5-1 and TRBJ2-3, is KAGVTQTPRYLIKTRGQQVTLSCSPISGHRSVSWYQQTPGQGLQFLFEYFSETQRNKGNFPGRFSGRQFSNSRSEMNVSTLELGDSALYLCASSPGTSGGADTQYFGPGTRLTVL.

The chain combines TRBV5-4 with TRBJ2-7; D gene unclear. V shed 1 base and J shed 5 bases, with 4 bases lying between them. This CDR3 is 11 amino acids long. The germline CDR1 and CDR2 sequences are SGHNT and YYREEE (reference sequence). CDR3 protein: CASSLNHEQYF. CDR3 DNA: TGTGCCAGCAGCTTGAATCACGAGCAGTACTTC.

The chain employs TRBV25-1 and TRBJ2-3, with D possibly matching TRBD2 (6 bases). The CDR3 has 14 residues. V was cut by 4 bases and J by 4 bases, with 12 bases left in between. Germline CDR1 is MGHDK and CDR2 is SYGVNS. CDR3 sequence (DNA): TGTGCCAGCAGTGTTCCGGGCGGGGCAGATACGCAGTATTTT. Translating gives CASSVPGGADTQYF. Complete variable domain (other parts from reference TRBV25-1 and TRBJ2-3): EADIYQTPRYLVIGTGKKITLECSQTMGHDKMYWYQQDPGMELHLIHYSYGVNSTEKGDLSSESTVSRIRTEHFPLTLESARPSHTSQYLCASSVPGGADTQYFGPGTRLTVL.

The V call is TRBV4-1, the J call TRBJ2-7; D perhaps matches TRBD2 (6 bases). This CDR3 region has 16 residues. V lost 1 base and J 0 bases, leaving 13 bases between the germline ends. Germline assignment: CDR1 MGHRA and CDR2 YSYEKL. The CDR3 coding sequence is TGCGCCAGCAGCCAAGTAGCGGACAAGGCCTCCTACGAGCAGTACTTC. This translates into CASSQVADKASYEQYF.